These 32 T cell receptor beta chains came from one sample sequenced in a study of blood T cell repertoires in COVID-19. The protocol was immunoSEQ multiplex PCR, while the TCRdb copy is restricted to in-frame clones and leaves out a portion. The table lists 150,000 to 250,000 clones, roughly 87% of them singletons. Sequencing was carried out using PBMCs or T cells enriched from blood (not recorded which). The receptors here all came from a woman between 25 and 40 years old who had recovered from COVID-19.

The CDR3 region is CASSYSNREAFF. Here the CDR3 DNA reads TGTGCCAGCAGTTACTCTAACAGGGAAGCTTTCTTT. This chain links TRBV6-2 or TRBV6-3 with TRBJ1-1; a possible D gene is TRBD1 (5 bases). CDR3 length: 12 amino acids. Germline CDR1 reads MNHEY; CDR2 reads SVGEGT. V was cut by 0 bases and J by 8 bases, with 7 bases left in between.

This clone was picked up one time. V gene TRBV7-9 combines with J gene TRBJ1-2; 7 bases map to TRBD1. Germline V gene sequence: CDR1 SEHNR, CDR2 FQNEAQ (reference sequence). The trim removed 6 bases at V and 8 bases at J, leaving 9 bases unmatched. The CDR3 contains 13 residues. CDR3 in amino acids: CASSQTGVEGYTF. Here the CDR3 DNA reads TGTGCCAGCAGTCAAACAGGGGTTGAAGGCTACACCTTC.

For the CDR3, the DNA is TGTGCCAGCAGTCCCCGGGGGTGGGGAGACGCTTTCTTT. This translates into CASSPRGWGDAFF. This rearrangement joins TRBV12-3 or TRBV12-4 to TRBJ1-1, with D maybe TRBD1 (5 bases). The CDR3 is made up of 13 amino acids. V was trimmed by 5 bases and J by 11 bases, leaving 18 bases between them.

The chain joins TRBV27 to TRBJ1-2, with D possibly being TRBD1 (6 bases). Trimming left V 5 bases short and J 8 bases short, with 12 bases between. The CDR3 has 12 amino acids. In germline, CDR1 is MNHEY, CDR2 SMNVEV (reference sequence). The CDR3 region has the DNA TGTGCCAGCAGTCGGGGGGCAGGAGGCTACACCTTC. This gives the protein CASSRGAGGYTF.

The chain links TRBV9 to TRBJ1-2, with D unresolved. The germline gives CDR1 SGDLS, CDR2 YYNGEE. The V end lost 0 bases, the J end lost 7 bases, and 16 bases lay between the germline ends. This CDR3 spans 15 amino acids. The DNA of the CDR3 is TGTGCCAGCAGCGTAGACCTTATGTCGGGGTTTGGCTACACCTTC. This sequence encodes CASSVDLMSGFGYTF.

This clone was counted only a few times. J is TRBJ1-2 and V is TRBV3-1 (or the pseudogene TRBV3-2), with TRBD1 identical over 7 bases. Germline loops: CDR1 LGHDT, CDR2 YNNKEL (reference sequence). The length of the CDR3 is 16 residues. V shed 3 bases, J shed 5 bases, and the junction held 12 bases outside the gene matches. CDR3 in DNA: TGTGCCAGCAGCCAGGGACAGTTCCCCGTCGGGTATGGCTACACCTTC. Amino acids: CASSQGQFPVGYGYTF.

The chain recombines TRBV7-2 with TRBJ2-3; D may be TRBD1 (6 bases). Germline V gene sequence: CDR1 SGHTA, CDR2 FQGNSA. V shed 1 base and J shed 4 bases, with 12 bases lying between them. The CDR3 is made up of 15 amino acids. The CDR3 sequence is CASSLGGRGSDTQYF. CDR3 DNA sequence: TGTGCCAGCAGCTTAGGGGGGCGTGGATCAGATACGCAGTATTTT.

The rearrangement joins TRBV7-2 to TRBJ2-3, with D unclear. V dropped 3 bases and J dropped 0 bases, with 13 bases sitting between them. Germline assignment: CDR1 SGHTA and CDR2 FQGNSA. CDR3 length: 16 residues. DNA for the CDR3: TGTGCCAGCAGCTTTGCGTCGATTACTAGCACAGATACGCAGTATTTT. It specifies CASSFASITSTDTQYF.

This sequence joins TRBV2 and TRBJ2-5, with 8 bases matching TRBD2. V was pared by 3 bases and J by 7 bases, with 10 bases of the junction left unmatched. The CDR3 is made up of 15 amino acids. CDR1 is SNHLY, CDR2 FYNNEI, per germline. CDR3 region: CASSEPGGALGTQYF. The CDR3 region has the DNA TGTGCCAGCAGTGAGCCGGGGGGGGCGCTGGGGACCCAGTACTTC. The full variable domain, rest sourced from reference TRBV2 and TRBJ2-5, is EPEVTQTPSHQVTQMGQEVILRCVPISNHLYFYWYRQILGQKVEFLVSFYNNEISEKSEIFDDQFSVERPDGSNFTLKIRSTKLEDSAMYFCASSEPGGALGTQYFGPGTRLLVL.

Concerning this clone: This CDR3 is also generated by other DNA sequences in the sample. This chain joins TRBV3-1 (or the pseudogene TRBV3-2) and TRBJ2-3; D perhaps matches TRBD2 (6 bases). The CDR3 loop spans 14 amino acids. The V end lost 3 bases, the J end lost 3 bases, and 10 bases lay between the germline ends. In germline, CDR1 is LGHDT, CDR2 YNNKEL (reference sequence). The CDR3 DNA follows: TGTGCCAGCAGCCAGGGACTGGTTACAGATACGCAGTATTTT. Translation gives CASSQGLVTDTQYF.

The rearrangement uses TRBV6-5 and TRBJ1-4; D ambiguous. The V and J ends lost 6 bases and 2 bases respectively, with 10 bases between them. Germline V gene data show CDR1 as MNHEY and CDR2 as SVGAGI. The CDR3 is 14 residues long. CDR3 protein: CASRLAATNEKLFF. As DNA, the CDR3 is TGTGCCAGCAGGTTAGCGGCGACTAATGAAAAACTGTTTTTT.

The chain combines TRBV10-3 with TRBJ2-7; D perhaps matches TRBD2 (5 bases). CDR1 is ENHRY and CDR2 is SYGVKD in the germline V gene. There are 15 residues in the CDR3. With 4 bases removed from V and 4 bases from J, the gap between germline ends came to 17 bases. The CDR3: CAISVTSQRSYEQYF. The CDR3 nucleotides are TGTGCCATCAGTGTTACCTCCCAGCGGAGTTACGAGCAGTACTTC.

The rearrangement uses TRBV11-1 and TRBJ1-2; 11 nucleotides line up with TRBD1. Germline CDR1 and CDR2: SGHAT and FQDESV (reference sequence). V trimming: 5 bases; J trimming: 6 bases; junction bases outside the gene matches: 11. CDR3 length: 16 residues. CDR3 sequence reads: CASSHMDRGHRNGYTF. DNA of the CDR3: TGTGCCAGCAGCCACATGGACAGGGGGCATCGTAATGGCTACACCTTC.

CDR3 loop: CSVRDPSNYGYTF. The CDR3 DNA sequence: TGCAGCGTCCGAGATCCCTCGAACTATGGCTACACCTTC. The chain has TRBV29-1 and TRBJ1-2, with no clear D. V lost 6 bases and J lost 2, with 13 bases in between. The germline CDR1 and CDR2 sequences are SQVTM and ANQGSEA. The CDR3 length is 13 residues.

The CDR3 sequence is CASSLYPGAYEQYF. The CDR3 DNA follows: TGTGCCAGCAGCTTATACCCCGGGGCCTACGAGCAGTACTTC. The chain is built from TRBV11-3 and TRBJ2-7; D is possibly TRBD2 (5 bases). Germline CDR1 reads SGHNT; CDR2 reads YENEEA. Trimming pared 2 bases from V and 2 bases from J, leaving 10 bases between. The CDR3 contains 14 residues.

CDR3 in amino acids: CSVLDSNQIANYGYTF. CDR3 coding DNA: TGCAGCGTTCTTGACAGCAACCAAATAGCTAACTATGGCTACACCTTC. J is TRBJ1-2 and V is TRBV29-1; D is possibly TRBD1 (5 bases). Per germline, CDR1 SQVTM and CDR2 ANQGSEA. The CDR3 is made up of 16 amino acids. V was pared by 5 bases and J by 0 bases, with 19 bases between. The full variable domain, its missing parts supplied by reference TRBV29-1 and TRBJ1-2, is SAVISQKPSRDICQRGTSLTIQCQVDSQVTMMFWYRQQPGQSLTLIATANQGSEATYESGFVIDKFPISRPNLTFSTLTVSNMSPEDSSIYLCSVLDSNQIANYGYTFGSGTRLTVV.

The chain combines TRBV11-3 with TRBJ2-1; possible D gene TRBD1, 6 bases. The CDR3 has 12 residues. V gave up 5 bases and J gave up 7 bases, with 9 bases separating them. From germline, CDR1 is SGHNT and CDR2 YENEEA. CDR3 sequence (DNA): TGTGCCAGCAGCAGGGGGAATAATGAGCAGTTCTTC. Its protein product is CASSRGNNEQFF.

This clone occurred once. V is TRBV28 and J is TRBJ2-1; 15 bases match TRBD2. This CDR3 spans 17 amino acids. With 3 bases clipped from V and 8 bases from J, the junction kept 8 bases outside the gene matches. Germline values: CDR1 MDHEN, CDR2 SYDVKM. CDR3 sequence (DNA): TGTGCCAGCAGTTTCGGACTAGCGGGGGGGCCCCTCCATGAGCAGTTCTTC. It specifies CASSFGLAGGPLHEQFF.

This clone was seen more than once but under ten times. The sample carries other DNA sequences with the same CDR3. The J gene is TRBJ1-1, the V gene TRBV12-3 or TRBV12-4; D remains unclear. The CDR3 extends over 13 amino acids. With 8 bases removed from V and 4 bases from J, the gap between germline ends came to 14 bases. Here the CDR3 reads CASSLTRGTEAFF. Here the CDR3 DNA reads TGTGCCAGCTCCCTAACCCGAGGCACTGAAGCTTTCTTT.

This chain joins TRBV10-3 and TRBJ2-1, with 7 bases aligning to TRBD1. The CDR3 runs to 15 residues. CDR1 and CDR2 (germline): ENHRY, SYGVKD. J was trimmed by 5 bases and V by 5 bases; bases with no gene match: 9. CDR3 nucleotide sequence: TGTGCCATCAGTTCGACAGACAGGGAAAACAATGAGCAGTTCTTC. As protein: CAISSTDRENNEQFF.

The rearrangement joins TRBV6-5 to TRBJ1-5; 7 bases map to TRBD1. The CDR3 totals 13 residues. CDR1 MNHEY and CDR2 SVGAGI come from the germline V gene. J gave up 4 bases and V 6 bases, and 3 bases lay outside the gene matches. CDR3 sequence (DNA): TGTGCCAGCAGCCTACAGGGGAATCAGCCCCAGCATTTT. This codes for CASSLQGNQPQHF.

This clone was detected only a few times. The V gene is TRBV5-1, the J gene TRBJ1-1, with unresolved D. The CDR3 runs to 16 residues. Germline values: CDR1 SGHRS, CDR2 YFSETQ. Trimming took off 6 bases at V and 0 bases at J, with 18 bases between the two ends. In nucleotides, the CDR3 is TGCGCCAGCAAAACGGCAGCAGACTTAATGAACACTGAAGCTTTCTTT. Its protein is CASKTAADLMNTEAFF.

There are a few counts of this clone. The J gene is TRBJ2-7, the V gene TRBV3-1 (or the pseudogene TRBV3-2); D is perhaps TRBD2 (6 bases). Between the trimmed V and J ends, which lost 5 bases and 6 bases, there was a span of 17 bases. In germline, CDR1 is LGHDT, CDR2 YNNKEL (reference sequence). The CDR3 has 14 residues. CDR3 loop: CASSNGPGLREQYF. The CDR3 DNA follows: TGTGCCAGCAGCAACGGACCGGGACTCCGCGAGCAGTACTTC.

This clone was detected only a few times. This sequence joins TRBV5-1 and TRBJ1-1; TRBD1 agrees at 7 bases. The V segment lost 7 bases and the J segment 1 base; nucleotides outside the gene matches: 4. Germline V gene data show CDR1 as SGHRS and CDR2 as YFSETQ. The CDR3 loop spans 13 amino acids. CDR3 amino acids: CASSGTANTEAFF. The DNA of the CDR3 is TGCGCCAGCTCCGGGACAGCGAACACTGAAGCTTTCTTT.

V and J are TRBV24-1 and TRBJ2-1; 9 bases are shared with TRBD2. Trimming at V came to 5 bases and at J to 8 bases, leaving 3 bases not matched to a gene. Germline CDR1 and CDR2: KGHDR and SFDVKD. CDR3 length equals 13 residues. CDR3 sequence reads: CATSGGGRDEQFF. CDR3 nucleotides: TGTGCCACCAGTGGGGGCGGGAGGGATGAGCAGTTCTTC.

The table lists this clone with a count of one. The chain employs TRBV5-1 and TRBJ1-2; no clear D gene. Germline V gene sequence: CDR1 SGHRS, CDR2 YFSETQ. V lost 2 bases and J 9 bases, leaving 20 bases between the germline ends. The CDR3 extends over 15 amino acids. Here the CDR3 reads CASSLSWRPQDSYTF. CDR3 nucleotide sequence: TGCGCCAGCAGCTTATCTTGGCGGCCCCAAGATAGCTACACCTTC.

The V call is TRBV28, the J call TRBJ1-2; 10 bases are a match to TRBD1. Unmatched junction bases numbered 5, after V lost 6 bases and J lost 10 bases. Germline values: CDR1 MDHEN, CDR2 SYDVKM. This CDR3 is built from 12 residues. This chain's CDR3 is CASRARQGAYTF. CDR3 bases: TGTGCCAGCAGAGCCCGACAGGGGGCCTACACCTTC.

This clone was picked up one time. The CDR3 here is CASSFPSSPLHF. CDR3 sequence (DNA): TGTGCCAGCAGCTTCCCCTCCTCACCCCTCCACTTT. The gene calls are TRBV11-2 and TRBJ1-6; the D is unclear. Trimming took off 3 bases at V and 10 bases at J, with 7 bases between the two ends. This CDR3 spans 12 amino acids. Germline CDR1 reads SGHAT; CDR2 reads FQNNGV.

This chain joins TRBV3-1 (or the pseudogene TRBV3-2) and TRBJ2-7; TRBD1 matches 8 bases. CDR1 and CDR2 (germline): LGHDT, YNNKEL (reference sequence). This CDR3 contains 15 residues. V lost 3 bases and J lost 7; bases outside the gene matches: 11. Here the CDR3 reads CASSHTGTGGWEQYF. The CDR3 DNA reads as TGTGCCAGCAGCCACACCGGGACAGGAGGTTGGGAGCAGTACTTC.

In regard to this clone: This sample includes further DNA sequences coding for the same CDR3. The V gene is TRBV7-2, the J gene TRBJ2-7; 7 bases are a match to TRBD2. Germline CDR1 SGHTA, CDR2 FQGNSA. The CDR3 loop spans 15 amino acids. The ends lost 3 bases at V and 7 bases at J; junction bases unmatched: 12. In nucleotides, the CDR3 is TGTGCCAGCAGCTTCCCCTCGGGGGGAGTTGGTGAGCAGTACTTC. It translates to CASSFPSGGVGEQYF. The full variable domain, rest sourced from reference TRBV7-2 and TRBJ2-7, is GAGVSQSPSNKVTEKGKDVELRCDPISGHTALYWYRQSLGQGLEFLIYFQGNSAPDKSGLPSDRFSAERTGGSVSTLTIQRTQQEDSAVYLCASSFPSGGVGEQYFGPGTRLTVT.

V is TRBV27 and J is TRBJ1-4; unclear D gene. The CDR3 totals 15 residues. Germline V lookup: CDR1 MNHEY, CDR2 SMNVEV (reference sequence). Trimming left V 5 bases short and J 0 bases short, with 10 bases between. DNA of the CDR3: TGTGCCAGCAGTGTAAACGGAGCAACTAATGAAAAACTGTTTTTT. Amino acid sequence: CASSVNGATNEKLFF.

The chain combines TRBV19 with TRBJ2-1, with D perhaps matching TRBD1 (6 bases). The germline V and J ends were trimmed by 5 bases and 8 bases, with 22 bases remaining between them. From germline, CDR1 is LNHDA and CDR2 SQIVND (reference sequence). The CDR3 has 16 amino acids. CDR3 sequence reads: CASSVPPGRGGDEQFF. The CDR3 DNA sequence: TGTGCCAGTAGTGTGCCCCCGGGACGTGGGGGCGATGAGCAGTTCTTC.